The clone carrying this T cell receptor (beta chain) was counted between two and nine times. What it recognizes is unknown. Relying on iRepertoire HTBI primers and Arm-PCR of CDR3 regions, the team built TCR beta libraries. TCRdb called the multiplex PCR reads again in MiXCR, with one record for every CDR3 protein. The table lists hundreds of thousands of distinct CDR3 sequences, 25% to 30% of them singletons, with around 40% in the top ten. This specimen belongs to a study of regulatory T cells in long-lasting Graves disease. Trimming took 6 bases from V and 2 from J, leaving 10 bases between them. Germline V gene sequence: CDR1 MNHEY, CDR2 SVGEGT. The CDR3 length is 13 residues. Regarding time point: persistent/refractory GD, antithyroid drugs over 5 years with positive TRAb. The authors made the TCR library using RNA they extracted from PBMCs. An approximately 10-milliliter sample of peripheral blood was drawn into EDTA tubes.

Study-wide points: Patients with persistent disease shared 2,500 to 3,500 public clonotypes, outpacing the approximately 920 shared by new patients. Persistent Graves' patients showed reduced TCR diversity versus newly diagnosed patients. Favored gene segments in persistent disease were TRBV28, TRBJ1-2 and TRBJ2-5.

The clonotype originates from a female donor with Graves disease. The chain links TRBV6-2 or TRBV6-3 to TRBJ1-2; D might be TRBD1 (5 bases). The source material was peripheral blood mononuclear cells (PBMCs), sampled when the disease was refractory, from a patient treated with antithyroid drugs. This CDR3 is CASRKTANYGYTF. The CDR3, as DNA: TGTGCCAGCAGGAAGACAGCGAACTATGGCTACACCTTC.